This T cell receptor beta chain was documented in a study of T cells after posttransplantation cyclophosphamide. Broader study findings: After PTCy, TRB diversity resembled that of CNI/methotrexate controls. TRB overlap between skin or GI tissue T cells and blood was limited. Later blood repertoires were often dominated by clones from the donor CD8+ memory compartment.

Notes on this clone: Its antigen is currently unknown.

Busulfan-fludarabine conditioning, marrow transplant, and cyclophosphamide on days +3 and +4 were administered. Data came from immunoSEQ multiplex PCR; TCRdb stores just in-frame clones and leaves some out. The sample lists roughly 42,000 clones, less than 95% occurring once. Germline CDR1 and CDR2: MNHNS and SASEGT. The CDR3 contains 14 residues. Losses at the gene ends were 8 bases for V and 2 bases for J; bases not matched to a gene: 7. The TCR originated in a male patient aged 60 to 75 who received an allogeneic stem cell transplant from a related donor and was CMV-positive. Some T cells may be transferred from the graft donor. V gene TRBV6-1 combines with J gene TRBJ2-5; TRBD2 agrees at 8 bases. Here the sequenced sample was PBMCs, taken around 60 days after allogeneic stem cell transplant with posttransplant cyclophosphamide. CDR3 bases: TGTGCCAGCGGGCCCAGCGGGGGTCAAGAGACCCAGTACTTC. It encodes CASGPSGGQETQYF.